This TCR beta chain was documented in a study of blood T cell repertoires in COVID-19. Study-wide background: Samples came from the United States, Italy and Spain, spanning acute and convalescent COVID-19. Nucleic acid was either cDNA or gDNA, and it came from T cells, B-cell-depleted T cells, or PBMCs.

Germline V gene data show CDR1 as SGHTA and CDR2 as FQGNSA. This CDR3 is built from 12 residues. Trimming at V came to 5 bases and at J to 7 bases, leaving 4 bases not matched to a gene. In the original analysis: From reference gene primer amplification, estimates of nucleated cell counts were derived. Clones were sequenced by immunoSEQ multiplex PCR, and TCRdb holds only the in-frame ones, with some missing. V and J calls and clone size are copied from that table; D and trimming were computed from the DNA. In the table there are around 140,000 clones, approximately 90% of which are singletons. The V and J genes are TRBV7-2 and TRBJ1-1, with TRBD1 matching over 7 bases. The material sequenced was peripheral blood. The receptor's source is a woman aged 50 to 65 with active or convalescent COVID-19. The DNA of the CDR3 is TGTGCCAGCAGCCCGCAGGGGGGTGAAGCTTTCTTT. Translated, it gives CASSPQGGEAFF.